Shown below are 27 T cell receptor beta chains from a single sample sequenced in a study of OX40 agonist ivuxolimab in advanced cancers. Measured with immunoSEQ multiplex PCR; TCRdb has only the in-frame clones, and not every one. The sample has some 64,000 clones; about 89% are singletons. Sequencing used CD4+ or CD8+ T cells sorted from blood, obtained in a trial of the OX40 agonist ivuxolimab. These receptors all come from an adult with an advanced solid tumor such as melanoma, head and neck, liver or kidney cancer.

J is TRBJ1-4 and V is TRBV6-5; 9 bases are a match to TRBD1. Germline assignment: CDR1 MNHEY and CDR2 SVGAGI. The CDR3 contains 15 residues. V trimming: 6 bases; J trimming: 9 bases; junction bases outside the gene matches: 11. CDR3 bases: TGTGCCAGCAGAACCCGGGACAGGGCCGAGCAAAAACTGTTTTTT. Translation gives CASRTRDRAEQKLFF.

The rearrangement links TRBV5-4 to TRBJ2-1, with TRBD2 identical over 7 bases. The V segment lost 2 bases and the J segment 4 bases; nucleotides outside the gene matches: 3. This CDR3 is built from 14 residues. Germline values: CDR1 SGHNT, CDR2 YYREEE (reference sequence). This CDR3 reads CASSFAGVYNEQFF. The CDR3 DNA reads TGTGCCAGCAGCTTTGCGGGAGTTTACAATGAGCAGTTCTTC.

The J gene is TRBJ1-2, the V gene TRBV19, with no clear D. This CDR3 contains 11 residues. Germline V CDR1 and CDR2: LNHDA, SQIVND (reference sequence). Trimming stripped 7 bases from V and 2 bases from J, with 5 bases between. Written as DNA, the CDR3 is TGTGCCAGTAAGAAAAACTATGGCTACACCTTC. Translating it yields CASKKNYGYTF.

The chain uses TRBV5-1 and TRBJ2-1; D call uncertain. CDR1 and CDR2 from the germline V gene are SGHRS and YFSETQ. V lost 0 bases and J 7 bases, leaving 14 bases between the germline ends. The CDR3 is 15 residues long. CDR3 sequence: CASSLGPTGLNEQFF. The CDR3 nucleotides read TGCGCCAGCAGCTTGGGTCCTACCGGGCTTAATGAGCAGTTCTTC.

The CDR3 DNA reads as TGCGCCAGCAGCTTAGCGGGGACAGGGGCCGCTGAAGCTTTCTTT. Encoded protein: CASSLAGTGAAEAFF. The chain employs TRBV5-1 and TRBJ1-1; TRBD1 agrees at 10 bases. The CDR3 runs to 15 residues. Trimming at V came to 2 bases and at J to 6 bases, leaving 7 bases not matched to a gene. Germline values: CDR1 SGHRS, CDR2 YFSETQ.

The rearrangement joins TRBV4-1 to TRBJ1-2; D is undetermined. The CDR3 extends over 15 amino acids. CDR1 is MGHRA, CDR2 YSYEKL, per germline. V lost 7 bases and J lost 8, with 23 bases in between. Written as DNA, the CDR3 is TGCGCCAGCAACATAGGCCTGGGGTCCGCGGCGGGCTACACCTTC. This translates into CASNIGLGSAAGYTF.

J is TRBJ1-2 and V is TRBV7-9; D is possibly TRBD1 (6 bases). Germline lookup yields CDR1 SEHNR and CDR2 FQNEAQ (reference sequence). Trimming removed 2 bases from V and 7 bases from J, with 20 bases in between. The CDR3 sequence is 16 residues long. The DNA for the CDR3 is TGTGCCAGCAGCTTATCCGGGACACAAGGATGGCTTGGCTACACCTTC. It is translated as CASSLSGTQGWLGYTF.

Concerning this clone itself: The sample contains more than one DNA sequence encoding this CDR3. The gene calls are TRBV20-1 and TRBJ1-1, with D perhaps TRBD1 (5 bases). Deletions cut 1 base from V and 7 bases from J, with 7 bases between. Germline CDR1 is DFQATT and CDR2 is SNEGSKA (reference sequence). The CDR3 is 11 amino acids. The CDR3 DNA follows: TGCAGTGCTAGAGGGGGCTATGAAGCTTTCTTT. It is translated as CSARGGYEAFF.

This clone was seen more than once but under ten times. The rearrangement joins TRBV5-5 to TRBJ1-2, with TRBD1 identical over 8 bases. The length of the CDR3 is 15 residues. V was clipped by 0 bases and J by 4 bases; unmatched bases: 5. The germline CDR1 and CDR2 sequences are SGHKS and YYEKEE (reference sequence). CDR3 sequence reads: CASSLAGTGIYGYTF. The CDR3, as DNA: TGTGCCAGCAGCTTGGCCGGGACAGGCATCTATGGCTACACCTTC.

The chain is built from TRBV29-1 and TRBJ1-2, with D hard to call. CDR1 and CDR2 (germline): SQVTM, ANQGSEA. The length of the CDR3 is 13 residues. Trimming shortened V by 0 bases and J by 4 bases, and 9 bases separated the two germline ends. DNA of the CDR3: TGCAGCGTTGAAGAGGTAACGGCCTATGGCTACACCTTC. Translating gives CSVEEVTAYGYTF.

This chain links TRBV25-1 with TRBJ1-1; D gene ambiguous. This CDR3 contains 13 residues. Per germline, CDR1 MGHDK and CDR2 SYGVNS. V dropped 4 bases and J dropped 1 base, with 7 bases sitting between them. CDR3 nucleotides: TGTGCCAGCAGTGTCGGAACGAACACTGAAGCTTTCTTT. This gives the protein CASSVGTNTEAFF. The whole variable domain, remainder taken from reference TRBV25-1 and TRBJ1-1, is EADIYQTPRYLVIGTGKKITLECSQTMGHDKMYWYQQDPGMELHLIHYSYGVNSTEKGDLSSESTVSRIRTEHFPLTLESARPSHTSQYLCASSVGTNTEAFFGQGTRLTVV.

This clone was picked up one time. The chain recombines TRBV7-9 with TRBJ2-2; 7 nucleotides match TRBD1. This CDR3 contains 13 residues. The ends lost 5 bases at V and 3 bases at J; junction bases unmatched: 0. Per the germline V gene, CDR1 is SEHNR and CDR2 is FQNEAQ (reference sequence). In DNA, the CDR3 is TGTGCCAGCAGCGGGACAGACACCGGGGAGCTGTTTTTT. It encodes CASSGTDTGELFF.

The CDR3 DNA reads as TGTGCCAGCAGTTTTCGGACTGGGGGAGAGACCCAGTACTTC. The encoded protein is CASSFRTGGETQYF. The V call is TRBV28, the J call TRBJ2-5, with D perhaps being TRBD1 or TRBD2 (5 bases each). V lost 3 bases to trimming and J lost 4 bases, with 12 bases between them. The germline V gene encodes CDR1 MDHEN and CDR2 SYDVKM. CDR3 length: 14 amino acids.

This rearrangement joins TRBV7-9 to TRBJ2-7, with 7 bases matching TRBD1. Germline CDR1 SEHNR, CDR2 FQNEAQ (reference sequence). The CDR3 extends over 15 amino acids. The J segment lost 9 bases and the V segment lost 2 bases, leaving 13 bases of the junction unmatched. The CDR3 reads CASSLMGTEQDGQYF. For the CDR3, the DNA is TGTGCCAGCAGCTTAATGGGGACAGAACAAGACGGGCAGTACTTC.

This clone was counted a few times. The chain recombines TRBV5-1 with TRBJ1-1, with a weak D call TRBD1 (5 bases). This CDR3 has 14 amino acids. Germline CDR1 SGHRS, CDR2 YFSETQ. Trimming took 3 bases from V and 6 from J, leaving 15 bases between them. This CDR3 reads CASSWGEGASEAFF. CDR3 DNA sequence: TGCGCCAGCAGCTGGGGCGAAGGGGCGTCTGAAGCTTTCTTT.

This clone has a single count. A read error may produce the germline difference seen at one junction end. J is TRBJ2-3 and V is TRBV30; D possibly corresponds to TRBD2 (6 bases). CDR3 length equals 15 residues. In germline, CDR1 is GTSNPN, CDR2 SVGIG (reference sequence). DNA of the CDR3: TGTGCCTGGAGTGTAAGTAGCGGCGGCACAAATACGCAGTATTTT. Its protein product is CAWSVSSGGTNTQYF.

The rearrangement joins TRBV29-1 to TRBJ1-2, with 8 bases fitting TRBD1. Germline V lookup: CDR1 SQVTM, CDR2 ANQGSEA. V shed 4 bases and J 7 bases; nucleotides not matched to a gene: 2. The CDR3 totals 11 residues. The CDR3 nucleotides are TGCAGCGTTGCGACAGGGGCTGGCTACACCTTC. Translating gives CSVATGAGYTF.

The CDR3 sequence: CASSLGIGFYEQYF. The CDR3 DNA sequence: TGTGCCAGCAGCTTGGGAATAGGATTCTACGAGCAGTACTTC. This chain connects TRBV5-4 to TRBJ2-7, with no clear D. V was clipped by 0 bases and J by 3 bases, with 10 bases between them. Germline V gene data show CDR1 as SGHNT and CDR2 as YYREEE (reference sequence). The CDR3 runs 14 residues.

The chain carries TRBV7-6 and TRBJ2-2; 7 nucleotides match TRBD2. CDR3 size: 16 residues. CDR1 is SGHVS and CDR2 is FNYEAQ in the germline V gene. V shed 1 base and J 4 bases; nucleotides not matched to a gene: 6. The CDR3 reads CASSLVPAGRTGELFF. In DNA, the CDR3 is TGTGCCAGCAGCTTAGTTCCAGCGGGGCGCACCGGGGAGCTGTTTTTT.

This clone has more than one count but fewer than ten. This chain uses TRBV29-1 with TRBJ1-1, with D hard to call. The CDR3 extends over 13 amino acids. Germline V CDR1 and CDR2: SQVTM, ANQGSEA. V was trimmed by 8 bases and J by 0 bases, leaving 13 bases between them. The CDR3 coding sequence is TGCAGCTCTCGATCAAACATGAACACTGAAGCTTTCTTT. It specifies CSSRSNMNTEAFF.

V usage is TRBV7-2 and J usage is TRBJ1-5; D is unclear. The germline CDR1 and CDR2 sequences are SGHTA and FQGNSA. The V gene lost 4 bases and the J gene lost 4 bases, with 14 bases spanning the gap. The CDR3 totals 15 residues. The CDR3 nucleotides are TGTGCCAGCAGCTCTGAGGGATCACGGAATCAGCCCCAGCATTTT. Encoded protein: CASSSEGSRNQPQHF. The full variable domain, completed using reference TRBV7-2 and TRBJ1-5, is GAGVSQSPSNKVTEKGKDVELRCDPISGHTALYWYRQSLGQGLEFLIYFQGNSAPDKSGLPSDRFSAERTGGSVSTLTIQRTQQEDSAVYLCASSSEGSRNQPQHFGDGTRLSIL.

This rearrangement joins TRBV18 to TRBJ2-1, with D tentatively TRBD2 (5 bases). This CDR3 region has 17 residues. V lost 3 bases and J lost 6, with 21 bases in between. The germline V gene encodes CDR1 KGHSH and CDR2 LQKENI. The CDR3 coding sequence is TGTGCCAGCTCACCTGGGGTAGGGATAAGCGGCGGCAATGAGCAGTTCTTC. Protein product: CASSPGVGISGGNEQFF.

The J gene is TRBJ1-3, the V gene TRBV7-9; 7 nucleotides align to TRBD1. The trim removed 5 bases at V and 0 bases at J, leaving 4 bases unmatched. The CDR3 consists of 15 residues. Germline assignment: CDR1 SEHNR and CDR2 FQNEAQ (reference sequence). This chain's CDR3 is CASSPGTASGNTIYF. The CDR3 nucleotides are TGTGCCAGCAGCCCTGGGACAGCCTCTGGAAACACCATATATTTT.

The rearrangement joins TRBV9 to TRBJ1-2; 8 bases align to TRBD1. CDR3 length: 15 residues. CDR1 and CDR2 from the germline V gene are SGDLS and YYNGEE. Trimming removed 2 bases from V and 5 bases from J; junction bases left unmatched: 8. The CDR3 sequence: CASSVLGQGHYGYTF. CDR3 nucleotide sequence: TGTGCCAGCAGCGTCCTCGGACAGGGTCATTATGGCTACACCTTC.

This clone was counted a few times. Compared with germline, one end of the junction differs, possibly owing to a read error. The chain uses TRBV7-7 and TRBJ2-2; 8 bases agree with TRBD2. The CDR3 is made up of 16 amino acids. Germline V gives CDR1 SSHAT, CDR2 FNYEAQ (reference sequence). Here the CDR3 reads CASSFGSGSNTGELFF. DNA of the CDR3: TGTGCTAGCAGCTTTGGCAGCGGGAGTAACACCGGGGAGCTGTTTTTT. Supplemented by reference TRBV7-7 and TRBJ2-2, the full variable domain reads GAGVSQSPRYKVTKRGQDVTLRCDPISSHATLYWYQQALGQGPEFLTYFNYEAQPDKSGLPSDRFSAERPEGSISTLTIQRTEQRDSAMYRCASSFGSGSNTGELFFGEGSRLTVL.

V is TRBV18 and J is TRBJ2-7; no firm D call. CDR3 length: 15 amino acids. The germline V and J ends were trimmed by 3 bases and 2 bases, with 14 bases remaining between them. In germline, CDR1 is KGHSH, CDR2 LQKENI. The CDR3 loop reads CASSPIEAITYEQYF. The CDR3 nucleotides read TGTGCCAGCTCACCGATAGAGGCAATCACCTACGAGCAGTACTTC.

V gene TRBV30 combines with J gene TRBJ1-5; D perhaps matches TRBD1 (6 bases). Germline CDR1 and CDR2: GTSNPN and SVGIG (reference sequence). The CDR3 covers 14 residues. The V end lost 4 bases, the J end lost 1 base, and 11 bases lay between the germline ends. CDR3 loop: CAWNRDISNQPQHF. The CDR3 nucleotides read TGTGCCTGGAACCGGGACATAAGCAATCAGCCCCAGCATTTT.